The rows below give T cell receptor beta chains drawn from one sample of a study of blood T cells in healthy people across ages. One entry per CDR3 protein, called by TCRdb with MiXCR from the 5' RACE reads. The profile shows roughly 800,000 distinct CDR3 sequences, 55% to 70% of them singletons. Sequenced material: blood. The source is a man younger than 40 in good health. The CDR3 runs from the conserved cysteine through the conserved F or W.

j_call | v_call | cdr3_aa
TRBJ2-5 | TRBV27 | CASSLRGGETQYF
TRBJ1-1 | TRBV29-1 | CSGLGGTEAFF
TRBJ2-3 | TRBV10-3 | CAISESRYTSTDTQYF
TRBJ2-7 | TRBV7-2 | CASSLAGTSGGYEQYF
TRBJ1-2 | TRBV20-1 | CSFPIMDSHYGYTF
TRBJ2-5 | TRBV4-1 | CASSQELSRGREQYF
TRBJ2-5 | TRBV5-1 | CASSLWIGGQETQYF
TRBJ2-3 | TRBV20-1 | CSAPKRQGRGDTQYF
- | TRBV2 | CASSLTRLTRETQYF
TRBJ2-5 | TRBV6-6 | CASKKDPRETQYF
TRBJ2-3 | TRBV7-2 | CASSRDRGYTDTQYF
TRBJ1-2 | TRBV2 | CASSDLGNYGYTF
TRBJ1-6 | TRBV7-2 | CASSSPRQGRKSPLHF
TRBJ2-7 | TRBV5-1 | CASSLRTGTTYEQYF
TRBJ2-7 | TRBV6-2/TRBV6-3 | CASRRDRDGEYEQYF
TRBJ2-7 | TRBV6-6 | CASSYDTEEYF
TRBJ2-1 | TRBV4-2 | CASSQGIAGGISREQFF
TRBJ2-4 | TRBV6-6 | CASSYTGAGAKNIQYF
TRBJ2-4 | TRBV12-3/TRBV12-4 | CASRGGRNIQYF
TRBJ2-6 | TRBV6-2/TRBV6-3 | CASGKTRDRVSGANVLTF
TRBJ2-7 | TRBV29-1 | CSTRGLAGGEQYF
TRBJ2-1 | TRBV29-1 | CSVEVTQYNEQFF